The present T cell receptor (beta chain) was sequenced within a study of radiation and T cells in renal cell carcinoma. Notes on the study in general: In blood, top tumor clones expanded by 2 weeks, shrinking by 4. Compared with controls, irradiated tumors showed greater TCR clonality.

Generated by immunoSEQ multiplex PCR, the TCRdb table keeps only in-frame clones and is missing some. The sample holds 10,000 to 15,000 clones, 33% seen once. Within the sample, this clone is medium-sized (0.01 to 0.1%). The target antigen is unknown. Stated treatment: 15 Gy SBRT to primary tumor, nephrectomy 4 weeks later. Nephrectomy followed 15 Gy stereotactic body radiation by 4 weeks. Clear cell pathology was present in this patient's renal cell carcinoma. Germline V gene sequence: CDR1 SGHNT, CDR2 YYREEE (reference sequence). Between the trimmed V and J ends, which lost 3 bases and 0 bases, there was a span of 12 bases. The CDR3 loop spans 15 amino acids.

V is TRBV5-4 and J is TRBJ1-2, with D perhaps matching TRBD1 (6 bases). The TCR was taken from a man in his fifties or sixties with renal cell carcinoma. Sequencing used tumor tissue, obtained from a patient whose treatment included radiotherapy and nephrectomy. The CDR3 coding sequence is TGTGCCAGCAGCTACCTTGACAGGTCTAACTATGGCTACACCTTC. This gives the protein CASSYLDRSNYGYTF.